Listed below are T cell receptor beta chains from one sample, sequenced in a study of shared clonotypes between healthy human individuals. Some clones are missing from TCRdb's copy, which holds only in-frame ones; the method was immunoSEQ multiplex PCR. The data hold more than 550,000 clones, with about 90% observed a single time. The specimen sequenced was memory CD8+ T cells from PBMCs. Receptors were obtained from a man younger than 35 in good health. Some clones in this sample may be carry-over from other donors' samples. The conserved cysteine and the conserved F or W are not part of the CDR3 here. Clone size is not always given. Where it is, it says once, few, many or a class for expanded clones.

j_call,clone_size,v_call,cdr3_aa
TRBJ2-7,-,TRBV18,ASSPTGRTVSYEQY
TRBJ2-1,-,TRBV18,ASSPGPGSYNEQF
TRBJ1-5,-,TRBV19,ASSPYRNSNQPQH
TRBJ2-5,-,TRBV7-3,ASSLGGGMETQY
TRBJ2-2,-,TRBV2,ASSGEGPGELF
TRBJ2-7,-,TRBV7-9,ASSSGRDRSSYEQY
TRBJ2-7,-,TRBV6-1,ASKGREGSSYEQY
TRBJ2-2,-,TRBV15,ATSRSPGHRNTGELF
TRBJ1-2,-,TRBV28,ASSPRGRGATNYGYT
TRBJ1-1,-,TRBV29-1,SVERGGATEAF
TRBJ2-2,-,TRBV7-9,ASSTRDNKNTGELF
TRBJ2-1,once,TRBV5-4,ASSLDSTHEQF
TRBJ1-6,-,TRBV5-6,ASSPLLEHNNSPLH
TRBJ2-1,-,TRBV9,ASSVWTGEQF
TRBJ1-2,-,TRBV28,ASSLFNYGYT
TRBJ1-5,-,TRBV28,AGRGGSNQPQH
TRBJ2-1,-,TRBV7-2,ASSLGHGPHNEQF
TRBJ2-7,-,TRBV6-5,ASSYSRGTLTYEQY
TRBJ1-4,once,TRBV2,ASSERWGADEKLF
TRBJ2-5,-,TRBV4-1,ASSLGRPGQYETQY
TRBJ1-2,-,TRBV5-1,ASSPPSFLGYT
TRBJ2-7,-,TRBV13,ASRSQGEVQAGVVSYEQY
TRBJ1-1,-,TRBV29-1,SVPQGNTEAF
TRBJ1-2,-,TRBV5-1,ASSLNDGVLGGYT
TRBJ2-7,-,TRBV27,ASGGGRSYEQY
TRBJ1-2,-,TRBV28,ASTQGNYGYT
TRBJ2-2,few,TRBV19,ASSTKRTSGSVGGELF